This T cell receptor beta chain was sequenced during a study of cytomegalovirus exposure and HLA in healthy donors. The overall study: Unique TCRs from HLA-typed donors, about 78 million of them, were held in an early data release.

The PCR made use of 60 Vbeta and 13 Jbeta primers. Assay used: immunoSEQ multiplex PCR; TCRdb lists only in-frame clones, some missing. The data show roughly 130,000 clones, with approximately 80% seen just once and 1% held by the top ten. Healthy individuals who donated bone marrow served as the donors. The junction had 3 bases not matched to a gene; V was cut back by 6 bases and J by 5 bases. This CDR3 is built from 14 residues. The germline V gene has CDR1 LNHDA and CDR2 SQIVND (reference sequence). Sequences were obtained from PBMCs. The TCR originated in a middle-aged man in good health and CMV-seronegative. This chain uses TRBV19 with TRBJ2-5, with TRBD2 identical over 13 bases. The CDR3 region has the DNA TGTGCCAGTAGCGGGACTAGCGGGGTCGAGACCCAGTACTTC. It is translated as CASSGTSGVETQYF.